This TCR beta chain was found in a study of shared clonotypes between healthy human individuals. The study's findings and limits: In this cohort, only blood was sampled, and tissue repertoires likely differ.

Of note for this clone: No antigen is known for it.

The V end was cut by 6 bases, the J end by 3 bases, with 6 bases between. Germline loops: CDR1 SNHLY, CDR2 FYNNEI. CDR3 length: 11 amino acids. Samples underwent the assay at deep level. In the original workflow: With immunoSEQ giving junction-only sequences and no quality scores, filtering differed. Assay used: immunoSEQ multiplex PCR; TCRdb lists only in-frame clones, some missing. The DNA gave D and trimming, while V, J and clone size come from that table. The sample holds just over 2,000,000 clones, 90% to 95% seen once. V usage is TRBV2 and J usage is TRBJ2-7; D not resolved. The TCR comes from a young man in good health. The sequenced material came from naive CD4+ T cells sorted from blood. The subset was: CD45RA+ positively selected. The DNA for the CDR3 is TGTGCCAGCAGCGCCAACTACGAGCAGTACTTC. It yields the protein CASSANYEQYF.